The sequence of this T cell receptor beta chain was determined in a study of control samples from healthy donors and cancer patients. The protocol was immunoSEQ multiplex PCR, while the TCRdb copy is restricted to in-frame clones and leaves out a portion. The repertoire holds over 85,000 clones, with more than 85% as singletons. The CDR3 covers 14 residues. J was trimmed by 2 bases and V by 4 bases; bases with no gene match: 3. Germline assignment: CDR1 MGHRA and CDR2 YSYEKL. The rearrangement links TRBV4-1 to TRBJ1-2, with 8 bases that match TRBD1. Sample: blood. This clonotype was sampled from a woman under 40 in good health. Here the CDR3 DNA reads TGCGCCAGCAGCCTGGACAGGGAAAACTATGGCTACACCTTC. Translating it yields CASSLDRENYGYTF.